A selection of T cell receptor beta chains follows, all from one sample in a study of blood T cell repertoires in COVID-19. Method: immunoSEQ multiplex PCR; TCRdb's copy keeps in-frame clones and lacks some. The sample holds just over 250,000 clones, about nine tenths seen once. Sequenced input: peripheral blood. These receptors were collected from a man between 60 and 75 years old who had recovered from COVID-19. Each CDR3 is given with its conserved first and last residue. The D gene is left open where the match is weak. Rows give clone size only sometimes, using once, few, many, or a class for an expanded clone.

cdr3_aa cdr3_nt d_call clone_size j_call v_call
CASSRNRGKDSPLHF TGTGCCAGCAGCAGAAACAGGGGGAAGGATTCACCCCTCCACTTT TRBD1 NA TRBJ1-6 TRBV6-5
CASSFWDSNNEQFF TGTGCCAGCAGCTTCTGGGACAGCAACAATGAGCAGTTCTTC TRBD1 NA TRBJ2-1 TRBV11-2
CASSSRGRAYEQYF TGTGCCAGCAGCTCTAGGGGGAGGGCCTACGAGCAGTACTTC NA NA TRBJ2-7 TRBV7-2
CASSIQQGAIGELFF TGTGCCAGTAGTATTCAACAGGGGGCGATCGGGGAGCTGTTTTTT TRBD1 NA TRBJ2-2 TRBV19
CASKEGAKGNTIYF TGTGCCAGCAAGGAGGGGGCAAAAGGAAACACCATATATTTT TRBD1 NA TRBJ1-3 TRBV14
CASSPRARETQYF TGTGCCAGCTCCCCGAGGGCCCGAGAGACCCAGTACTTC NA NA TRBJ2-5 TRBV27
CASSLTSGGVQNEQFF TGCGCCAGCAGCTTGACTAGCGGGGGGGTTCAAAATGAGCAGTTCTTC TRBD2 NA TRBJ2-1 TRBV5-1
CASSQDPHEKLFF TGTGCCAGCAGTCAGGATCCGCATGAAAAACTGTTTTTT NA few TRBJ1-4 TRBV3-1/TRBV3-2
CASSEAGTGVNFWYSPLHF TGTGCCAGCAGTGAAGCAGGGACAGGGGTCAATTTCTGGTATTCACCCCTCCACTTT TRBD1 NA TRBJ1-6 TRBV6-1
CASSLSGAGEKLFF TGTGCCAGCAGCTTATCAGGGGCTGGGGAAAAACTGTTTTTT NA few TRBJ1-4 TRBV7-9
CASSFTVPNTEAFF TGCGCCAGCAGCTTCACAGTACCGAACACTGAAGCTTTCTTT NA NA TRBJ1-1 TRBV5-1
CASSVAGQGSLETQYF TGTGCCAGCAGCGTAGCAGGACAGGGAAGTTTAGAGACCCAGTACTTC TRBD1 NA TRBJ2-5 TRBV9
CASSGQRGTGELFF TGTGCCAGCAGCGGACAGCGGGGGACCGGGGAGCTGTTTTTT TRBD2 NA TRBJ2-2 TRBV5-4
CASSLGGVGYTF TGTGCCAGCAGCTTGGGCGGGGTTGGCTACACCTTC NA NA TRBJ1-2 TRBV5-8
CASSWGRGGPYNSPLHF TGTGCCAGCAGCTGGGGGAGGGGGGGTCCCTATAATTCACCCCTCCACTTT NA NA TRBJ1-6 TRBV12-1
CASSLGARVDSPLHF TGCGCCAGCAGCTTGGGGGCGAGGGTTGATTCACCCCTCCACTTT NA NA TRBJ1-6 TRBV5-1
CASSLGPSGGPGETQYF TGCGCCAGCAGCTTGGGCCCTAGCGGGGGGCCGGGGGAGACCCAGTACTTC TRBD2 NA TRBJ2-5 TRBV5-1
CASSSTGGGTNYGYTF TGTGCCAGCAGCTCGACAGGGGGAGGAACTAACTATGGCTACACCTTC TRBD1 NA TRBJ1-2 TRBV6-6
CASSHPIRTSGGYTDTQYF TGTGCCAGCAGCCATCCTATTAGGACTAGCGGGGGCTACACAGATACGCAGTATTTT TRBD2 NA TRBJ2-3 TRBV9
CASSYSPGGGDEQFF TGTGCCAGCAGTTACTCTCCGGGGGGAGGAGATGAGCAGTTCTTC TRBD2 NA TRBJ2-1 TRBV6-5
CASSHVRVGSYNSPLHF TGTGCCAGCAGCCACGTCAGGGTAGGGTCCTATAATTCACCCCTCCACTTT NA few TRBJ1-6 TRBV3-1/TRBV3-2
CASTQGTAGNQPQHF TGTGCCAGCACCCAAGGGACGGCGGGAAATCAGCCCCAGCATTTT NA NA TRBJ1-5 TRBV6-5
CASSGLGGTNEKLFF TGTGCCAGCAGTGGATTGGGAGGGACTAATGAAAAACTGTTTTTT NA NA TRBJ1-4 TRBV2
CASSPRIGSYEQYF TGTGCCAGCAGCCCCAGGATCGGTTCCTACGAGCAGTACTTC NA NA TRBJ2-7 TRBV7-8
CASSLEQGRPQETQYF TGTGCCAGCAGCTTAGAACAGGGAAGGCCCCAAGAGACCCAGTACTTC NA once TRBJ2-5 TRBV7-2
CASSPHGRLVNTEAFF TGTGCCAGCAGCCCCCACGGCAGGTTGGTGAACACTGAAGCTTTCTTT NA once TRBJ1-1 TRBV11-2
CASSRPAETSGFSYEQYF TGTGCCAGCAGCCGACCCGCTGAAACTAGCGGGTTTTCCTACGAGCAGTACTTC TRBD2 NA TRBJ2-7 TRBV11-2
CASSLLAGGYNEQFF TGTGCCAGCAGCTTGTTGGCGGGGGGCTACAATGAGCAGTTCTTC TRBD2 NA TRBJ2-1 TRBV5-6
CATGQGYTEAFF TGTGCCACGGGACAGGGATACACTGAAGCTTTCTTT TRBD1 once TRBJ1-1 TRBV19
CASSVRGTGEAQEDYGYTF TGTGCCAGCAGCGTAAGGGGAACAGGGGAAGCGCAGGAGGACTATGGCTACACCTTC TRBD1 NA TRBJ1-2 TRBV9
CSGGQGSNTGELFF TGCAGCGGGGGACAGGGGTCGAACACCGGGGAGCTGTTTTTT TRBD1 NA TRBJ2-2 TRBV29-1
CASRRHSNQPQHF TGTGCCAGCAGGCGACACAGCAATCAGCCCCAGCATTTT NA NA TRBJ1-5 TRBV3-1/TRBV3-2
CASSLGHVQGDGYTF TGTGCCAGCAGCTTGGGGCACGTACAGGGAGATGGCTACACCTTC NA few TRBJ1-2 TRBV7-9
CASTNGGVVTGELFF TGTGCCAGTACCAACGGGGGGGTAGTCACCGGGGAGCTGTTTTTT TRBD2 NA TRBJ2-2 TRBV19
CASSSRGSSGLARDNEQFF TGTGCCAGCAGCTCCAGAGGGTCTTCGGGACTAGCGAGGGACAATGAGCAGTTCTTC TRBD2 NA TRBJ2-1 TRBV7-3
CASSRQSSGANVLTF TGTGCCAGCAGTCGACAGAGCTCTGGGGCCAACGTCCTGACTTTC NA NA TRBJ2-6 TRBV16
CASSKALIRGQDIQYF TGTGCCAGCAGCAAAGCGCTAATCAGGGGTCAGGACATTCAGTACTTC NA NA TRBJ2-4 TRBV21-1
CASSYSPPLAGSSYEQYF TGTGCCAGCAGTTACTCGCCGCCTCTAGCGGGGTCCTCCTACGAGCAGTACTTC TRBD2 NA TRBJ2-7 TRBV6-2/TRBV6-3
CASSEGHPGNTIYF TGTGCCAGCAGTGAAGGGCATCCTGGAAACACCATATATTTT NA NA TRBJ1-3 TRBV6-1
CASSYPGLAGVTQYF TGTGCCAGCAGTTACCCGGGACTAGCGGGGGTTACGCAGTATTTT TRBD2 NA TRBJ2-3 TRBV6-2/TRBV6-3
CASTKQGGPDTGELFF TGCGCCAGCACAAAACAGGGTGGACCCGATACCGGGGAGCTGTTTTTT NA NA TRBJ2-2 TRBV5-1
CASSDSGGSGNTIYF TGTGCCAGTAGTGATTCGGGGGGTTCTGGAAACACCATATATTTT NA NA TRBJ1-3 TRBV19
CASSIPGQAYGYTF TGTGCCAGTAGTATACCTGGACAGGCATATGGCTACACCTTC TRBD1 NA TRBJ1-2 TRBV19
CASRDGTDSYEQYF TGTGCCAGCAGAGACGGGACAGACTCCTACGAGCAGTACTTC TRBD1 NA TRBJ2-7 TRBV2
CASSLVSGQSYEQYF TGTGCCAGCAGCTTGGTTTCGGGACAGTCTTACGAGCAGTACTTC TRBD1 few TRBJ2-7 TRBV5-4
CASSLAGAGNTIYF TGCGCCAGCAGCTTGGCCGGGGCTGGAAACACCATATATTTT NA NA TRBJ1-3 TRBV5-1
CASSFFGYGYTF TGTGCCAGCAGTTTCTTCGGCTATGGCTACACCTTC NA NA TRBJ1-2 TRBV12-3/TRBV12-4
CASSLSRVNEKLFF TGTGCCAGCAGCTTATCCAGGGTTAATGAAAAACTGTTTTTT NA NA TRBJ1-4 TRBV11-2
CASSVATDTYYGYTF TGTGCCAGCAGCGTAGCTACGGACACCTACTATGGCTACACCTTC NA NA TRBJ1-2 TRBV9
CASSRGQLQETQYF TGTGCCAGCAGCCGGGGACAGTTACAAGAGACCCAGTACTTC TRBD1 NA TRBJ2-5 TRBV14
CASSPRDRGRGTQYF TGTGCCAGCAGCCCGAGGGACAGGGGACGGGGGACCCAGTACTTC TRBD1 NA TRBJ2-5 TRBV9
CASSSQGSEKLFF TGTGCCAGTAGTAGTCAGGGGTCGGAAAAACTGTTTTTT NA NA TRBJ1-4 TRBV19
CASSRRLGTEAFF TGCGCCAGCAGTCGGAGGTTGGGCACTGAAGCTTTCTTT NA NA TRBJ1-1 TRBV10-1
CASSLRGWGRRDTEAFF TGTGCCAGCAGTTTAAGAGGTTGGGGGCGCCGGGACACTGAAGCTTTCTTT NA NA TRBJ1-1 TRBV27
CASSPGNSYEQYF TGTGCCAGCTCCCCGGGGAACTCCTACGAGCAGTACTTC NA NA TRBJ2-7 TRBV18
CASSRRQGSTDTQYF TGTGCCAGCAGCCGAAGACAGGGATCAACAGATACGCAGTATTTT TRBD1 once TRBJ2-3 TRBV3-1/TRBV3-2
CASARNRVGNQPQHF TGTGCCAGCGCGAGAAACAGGGTTGGCAATCAGCCCCAGCATTTT NA NA TRBJ1-5 TRBV27